This T cell receptor (beta chain) was identified in a study of T cells in localized non-small cell lung cancer. Study-wide points: A raised T cell density in blood coincided with lengthier overall survival. Uninvolved adjacent lung showed peak T cell clonality, exceeding tumor. The tumor had only one region sequenced, so heterogeneity remains possible.

The V end was cut by 6 bases, the J end by 5 bases, with 10 bases between. This CDR3 comprises 12 residues. From germline, CDR1 is SNHLY and CDR2 FYNNEI. Libraries were prepared by immunoSEQ multiplex PCR; TCRdb keeps only in-frame clonotypes and omits some of them. This sample has about 25,000 clones; approximately 92% occur once, and the top ten carry around 15%. This clone was seen a single time. Its antigen is as yet unknown. Material: peripheral blood, obtained before any cancer treatment. This TCR came from a man aged 40 to 70 with stage III squamous cell lung carcinoma. This chain links TRBV2 with TRBJ2-5; D uncertain. The DNA for the CDR3 is TGTGCCAGCAGCCGGACCCGGGAGACCCAGTACTTC. Protein sequence: CASSRTRETQYF. Based on the CDR3 plus reference TRBV2 and TRBJ2-5, the full variable domain is EPEVTQTPSHQVTQMGQEVILRCVPISNHLYFYWYRQILGQKVEFLVSFYNNEISEKSEIFDDQFSVERPDGSNFTLKIRSTKLEDSAMYFCASSRTRETQYFGPGTRLLVL.